Below, one TCR beta chain is given with its context. Researchers prepared the TCRbeta library using unique molecular identifiers, the study reports. One entry per CDR3 protein, called by TCRdb with MiXCR from the PCR reads. The sample includes some 500,000 distinct CDR3 sequences, about a sixth of them seen just once. The germline V gene encodes CDR1 MDHEN and CDR2 SYDVKM. This CDR3 is 16 amino acids long. V gave up 6 bases and J gave up 5 bases; unmatched junction bases: 13. The sample belongs to a study of T-cell reconstitution after alpha-beta-depleted transplantation in children. The input for sequencing was PBMCs from the stem cell graft donor, taken from the stem cell graft. V is TRBV28 and J is TRBJ1-5, with TRBD1 identical over 7 bases. The sequence derives from a human donor who donated a stem cell graft to a child with acute lymphoblastic leukemia. The CDR3 region is CASRKHRGWGHQPQHF. As DNA, the CDR3 is TGTGCCAGCAGAAAACACAGGGGTTGGGGCCATCAGCCCCAGCATTTT.